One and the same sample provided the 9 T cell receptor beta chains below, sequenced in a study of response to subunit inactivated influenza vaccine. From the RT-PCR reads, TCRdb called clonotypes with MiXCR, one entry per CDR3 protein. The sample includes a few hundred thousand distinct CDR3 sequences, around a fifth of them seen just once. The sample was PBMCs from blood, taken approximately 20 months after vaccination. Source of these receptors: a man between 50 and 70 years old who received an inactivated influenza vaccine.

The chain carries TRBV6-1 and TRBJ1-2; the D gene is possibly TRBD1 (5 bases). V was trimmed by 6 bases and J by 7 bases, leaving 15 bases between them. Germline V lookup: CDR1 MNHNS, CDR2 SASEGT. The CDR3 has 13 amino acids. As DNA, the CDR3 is TGTGCCAGCAGCGACAGATTGGGTTCTGGCTACACCTTC. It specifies CASSDRLGSGYTF.

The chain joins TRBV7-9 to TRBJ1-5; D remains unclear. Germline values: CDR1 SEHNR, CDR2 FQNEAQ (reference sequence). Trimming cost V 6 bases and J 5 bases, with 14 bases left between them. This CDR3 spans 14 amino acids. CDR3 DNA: TGTGCCAGCAGTTCGGGAGGGCTCGATCAGCCCCAGCATTTT. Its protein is CASSSGGLDQPQHF.

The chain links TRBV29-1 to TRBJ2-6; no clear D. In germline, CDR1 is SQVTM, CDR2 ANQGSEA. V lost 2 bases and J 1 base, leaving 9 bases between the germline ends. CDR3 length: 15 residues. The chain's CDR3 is CSVEWVGSGANVLTF. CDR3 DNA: TGCAGCGTTGAATGGGTGGGGTCTGGGGCCAACGTCCTGACTTTC. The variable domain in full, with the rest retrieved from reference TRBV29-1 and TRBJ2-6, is SAVISQKPSRDICQRGTSLTIQCQVDSQVTMMFWYRQQPGQSLTLIATANQGSEATYESGFVIDKFPISRPNLTFSTLTVSNMSPEDSSIYLCSVEWVGSGANVLTFGAGSRLTVL.

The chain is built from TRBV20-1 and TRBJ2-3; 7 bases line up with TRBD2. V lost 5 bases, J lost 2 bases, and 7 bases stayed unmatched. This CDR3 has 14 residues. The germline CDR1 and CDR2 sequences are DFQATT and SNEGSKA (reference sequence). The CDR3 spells CSASDSGFTDTQYF. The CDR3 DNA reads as TGCAGTGCTTCGGATAGCGGGTTCACAGATACGCAGTATTTT.

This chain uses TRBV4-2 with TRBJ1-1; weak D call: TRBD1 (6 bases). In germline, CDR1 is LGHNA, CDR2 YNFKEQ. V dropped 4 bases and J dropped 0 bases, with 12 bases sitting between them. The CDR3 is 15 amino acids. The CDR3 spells CASSPGELMNTEAFF. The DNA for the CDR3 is TGTGCCAGCAGCCCAGGGGAGCTCATGAACACTGAAGCTTTCTTT.

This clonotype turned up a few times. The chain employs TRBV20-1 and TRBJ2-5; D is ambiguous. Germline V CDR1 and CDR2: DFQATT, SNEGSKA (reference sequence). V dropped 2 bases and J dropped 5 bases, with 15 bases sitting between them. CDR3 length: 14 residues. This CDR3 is CSARRANPRETQYF. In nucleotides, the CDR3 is TGCAGTGCTAGAAGGGCCAACCCCCGGGAGACCCAGTACTTC.

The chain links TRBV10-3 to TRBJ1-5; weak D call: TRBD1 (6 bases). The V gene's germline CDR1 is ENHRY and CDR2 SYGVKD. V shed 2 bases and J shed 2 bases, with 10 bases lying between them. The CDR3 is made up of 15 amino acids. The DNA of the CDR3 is TGTGCCATCAGTGAGAGGGCAGGGGGCAATCAGCCCCAGCATTTT. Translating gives CAISERAGGNQPQHF.

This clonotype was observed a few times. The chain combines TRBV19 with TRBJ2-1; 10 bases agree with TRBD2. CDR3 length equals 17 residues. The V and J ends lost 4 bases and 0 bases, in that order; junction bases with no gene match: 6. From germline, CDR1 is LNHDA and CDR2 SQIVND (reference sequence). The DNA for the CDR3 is TGTGCCAGTAGTAGCAAGGGACTAGCGTTCTCCTACAATGAGCAGTTCTTC. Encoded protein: CASSSKGLAFSYNEQFF.

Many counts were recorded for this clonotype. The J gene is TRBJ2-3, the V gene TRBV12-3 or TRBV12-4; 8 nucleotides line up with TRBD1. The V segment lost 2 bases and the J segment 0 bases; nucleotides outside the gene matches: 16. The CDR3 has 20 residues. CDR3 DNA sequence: TGTGCCAGCAGTTTAAGCTGGGGGCAGGGGGCTAAAACTAGCACAGATACGCAGTATTTT. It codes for CASSLSWGQGAKTSTDTQYF.